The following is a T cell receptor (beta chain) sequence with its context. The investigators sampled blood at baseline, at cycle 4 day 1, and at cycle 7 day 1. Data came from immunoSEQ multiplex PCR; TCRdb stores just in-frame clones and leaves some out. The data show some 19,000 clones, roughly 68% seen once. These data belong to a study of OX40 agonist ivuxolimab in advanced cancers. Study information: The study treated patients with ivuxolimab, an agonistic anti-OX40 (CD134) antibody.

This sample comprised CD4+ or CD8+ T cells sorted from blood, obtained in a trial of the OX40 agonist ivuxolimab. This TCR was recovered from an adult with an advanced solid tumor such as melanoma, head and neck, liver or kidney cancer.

As DNA, the CDR3 is TGTGCCAGTAGTATACCCGCGGGGAACATTCAGTACTTC. Translation: CASSIPAGNIQYF. This sequence joins TRBV19 and TRBJ2-4, with a weak D call TRBD2 (6 bases). Germline CDR1 reads LNHDA; CDR2 reads SQIVND (reference sequence). The length of the CDR3 is 13 residues. Trimming cost V 2 bases and J 7 bases, with 9 bases left between them.